These 6 T cell receptor beta chains were all obtained from the same sample, sequenced in a study of early T cells in non-severe SARS-CoV-2 infection. MiXCR was run by TCRdb on the 5' RACE reads, yielding one entry per CDR3 protein. The table shows tens of thousands of distinct CDR3 sequences, with 9% to 15% occurring only once. The sample was whole blood. Receptors originate from an adult who was a healthcare worker with PCR-confirmed SARS-CoV-2 infection or an uninfected control (not recorded which).

In its sample, this clonotype was seen a few times. This rearrangement joins TRBV9 to TRBJ1-1; 7 bases are a match to TRBD1. Trimming cost V 2 bases and J 3 bases; bases outside gene matches: 1. Germline-derived CDR1 and CDR2 are SGDLS and YYNGEE. This CDR3 comprises 13 residues. The DNA of the CDR3 is TGTGCCAGCAGCGTCGACAGGGACACTGAAGCTTTCTTT. This gives the protein CASSVDRDTEAFF.

V usage is TRBV7-9 and J usage is TRBJ2-4, with 8 bases fitting TRBD1. Trimming cost V 1 base and J 11 bases; bases outside gene matches: 13. The CDR3 length is 16 residues. Germline lookup yields CDR1 SEHNR and CDR2 FQNEAQ (reference sequence). The CDR3: CASSLGTGYGLGVQYF. The CDR3 DNA is TGTGCCAGCAGCTTAGGGACAGGGTACGGCTTGGGGGTTCAGTACTTC.

The chain links TRBV10-3 to TRBJ1-2; D unclear. Trimming shortened V by 8 bases and J by 0 bases, and 13 bases separated the two germline ends. The V gene's germline CDR1 is ENHRY and CDR2 SYGVKD. CDR3 length: 14 amino acids. In nucleotides, the CDR3 is TGTGCCATCCAGTCACGCGACACTAACTATGGCTACACCTTC. Translation: CAIQSRDTNYGYTF.

This clonotype was counted a few times. The chain links TRBV11-2 to TRBJ2-1; TRBD1 is a possible D gene (5 bases). In germline, CDR1 is SGHAT, CDR2 FQNNGV. V shed 7 bases and J shed 8 bases, with 15 bases lying between them. CDR3 length: 13 amino acids. The CDR3 bases are TGTGCCAGCACCACCCCCAGGGTCGATGAGCAGTTCTTC. It specifies CASTTPRVDEQFF.

This clonotype appeared many times. The V gene is TRBV20-1, the J gene TRBJ1-3; D gene unclear. CDR1 and CDR2 from the germline V gene are DFQATT and SNEGSKA (reference sequence). The CDR3 runs to 12 residues. Trimming left V 3 bases short and J 3 bases short, with 6 bases between. For the CDR3, the DNA is TGCAGTGCTAGGGGTTTTGGAAACACCATATATTTT. It yields the protein CSARGFGNTIYF.

There are a few counts of this clonotype. This sequence joins TRBV19 and TRBJ2-1; TRBD2 matches 10 bases. Losses at the gene ends were 5 bases for V and 0 bases for J; bases not matched to a gene: 1. The CDR3 has 15 amino acids. Germline CDR1 and CDR2: LNHDA and SQIVND (reference sequence). The CDR3 protein is CASSPSGSSYNEQFF. The CDR3 DNA follows: TGTGCCAGTAGTCCTAGCGGGAGCTCCTACAATGAGCAGTTCTTC.